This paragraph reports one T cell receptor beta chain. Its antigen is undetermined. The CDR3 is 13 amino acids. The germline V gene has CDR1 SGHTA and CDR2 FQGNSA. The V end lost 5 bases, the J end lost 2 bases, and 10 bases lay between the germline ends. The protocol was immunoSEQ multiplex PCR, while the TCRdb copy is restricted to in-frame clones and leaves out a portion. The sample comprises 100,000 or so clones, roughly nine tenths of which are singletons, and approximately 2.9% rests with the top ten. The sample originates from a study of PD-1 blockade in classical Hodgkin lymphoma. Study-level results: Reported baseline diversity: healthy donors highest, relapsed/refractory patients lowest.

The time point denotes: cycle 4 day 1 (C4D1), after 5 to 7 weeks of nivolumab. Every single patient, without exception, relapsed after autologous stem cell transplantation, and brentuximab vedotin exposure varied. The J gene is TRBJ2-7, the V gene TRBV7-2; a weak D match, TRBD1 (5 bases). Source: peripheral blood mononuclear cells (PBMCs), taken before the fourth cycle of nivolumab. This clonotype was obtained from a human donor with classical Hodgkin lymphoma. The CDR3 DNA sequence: TGTGCCAGCAGCATACAGGTTACCTACGAGCAGTACTTC. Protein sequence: CASSIQVTYEQYF.